In this sample, the clone carrying this T cell receptor beta chain turned up many times. Its target is unknown. This sample is drawn from a study of response to subunit inactivated influenza vaccine. MiXCR was run by TCRdb on the RT-PCR reads, yielding one entry per CDR3 protein. Of about 540,000 distinct CDR3 sequences in the sample, roughly 15% were seen once. Points from the study as a whole: A suggestion made by the authors is that each seasonal influenza vaccination recruits few new T cells.

V lost 4 bases, J lost 0 bases, and 5 bases stayed unmatched. Per the germline V gene, CDR1 is SGHDT and CDR2 is YYEEEE. The CDR3 is 18 residues long. The chain couples TRBV5-6 to TRBJ2-1; 15 nucleotides match TRBD2. The material was PBMCs from blood, obtained less than 13 days after vaccination. The receptor was isolated from a man aged 50 to 59 who received an inactivated influenza vaccine. In DNA, the CDR3 is TGTGCCAGCAGCCAGGGACTAGCGGGGGGAAGCTCCTACAATGAGCAGTTCTTC. Translating gives CASSQGLAGGSSYNEQFF.